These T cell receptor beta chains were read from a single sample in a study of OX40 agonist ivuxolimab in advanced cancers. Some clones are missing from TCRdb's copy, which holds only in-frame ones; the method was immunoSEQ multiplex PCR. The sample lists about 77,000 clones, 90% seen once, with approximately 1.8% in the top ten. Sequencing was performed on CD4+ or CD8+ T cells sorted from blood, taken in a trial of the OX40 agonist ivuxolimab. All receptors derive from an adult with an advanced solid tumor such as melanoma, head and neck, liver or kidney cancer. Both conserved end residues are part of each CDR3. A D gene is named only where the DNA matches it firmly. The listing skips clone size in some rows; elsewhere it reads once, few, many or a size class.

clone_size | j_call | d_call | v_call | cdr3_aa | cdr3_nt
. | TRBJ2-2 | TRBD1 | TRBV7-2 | CASRAPGQGAPGELFF | TGTGCCAGCAGAGCGCCGGGACAGGGGGCCCCCGGGGAGCTGTTTTTT
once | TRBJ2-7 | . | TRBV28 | CASSLSLQGIHEQYF | TGTGCCAGCAGTTTATCTTTGCAGGGGATCCACGAGCAGTACTTC
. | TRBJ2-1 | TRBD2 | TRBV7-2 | CASSLWLAGGQDEQFF | TGTGCCAGCAGCTTATGGCTAGCGGGAGGTCAGGATGAGCAGTTCTTC
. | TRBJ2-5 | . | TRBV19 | CASSWRAQETQYF | TGTGCCAGTAGTTGGAGGGCCCAAGAGACCCAGTACTTC
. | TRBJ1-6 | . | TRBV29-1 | CSGLGEGSYNSPLHF | TGCAGCGGCCTGGGCGAGGGCTCCTATAATTCACCCCTCCACTTT
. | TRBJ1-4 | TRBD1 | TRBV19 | CASGTVPEKLFF | TGTGCCAGCGGGACAGTACCCGAAAAACTGTTTTTT
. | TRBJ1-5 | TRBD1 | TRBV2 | CASQGENQPQHF | TGTGCCAGCCAGGGGGAGAATCAGCCCCAGCATTTT
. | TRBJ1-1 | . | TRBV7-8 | CASSLSEGLGRSTEAFF | TGTGCCAGCAGCTTATCCGAGGGTCTCGGGCGGAGCACTGAAGCTTTCTTT
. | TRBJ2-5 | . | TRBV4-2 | CASSQTRDFKETQYF | TGTGCCAGCAGCCAAACCCGGGACTTTAAAGAGACCCAGTACTTC
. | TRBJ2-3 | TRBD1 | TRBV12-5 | CASGAGTGNTDTQYF | TGTGCTAGTGGGGCCGGGACAGGGAACACAGATACGCAGTATTTT
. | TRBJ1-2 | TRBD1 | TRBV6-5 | CASSYGQGGNYGYTF | TGTGCCAGCAGTTACGGGCAGGGGGGTAACTATGGCTACACCTTC
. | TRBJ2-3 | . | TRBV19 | CASSPDRGTQYF | TGTGCCAGTAGTCCTGACCGAGGTACGCAGTATTTT
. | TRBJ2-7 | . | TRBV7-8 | CASSFSGTFNNEQYF | TGTGCCAGCAGCTTTTCCGGGACATTTAATAACGAGCAGTACTTC
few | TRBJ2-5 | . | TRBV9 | CASSVSGGRGRETQYF | TGTGCCAGCAGCGTCTCAGGTGGTCGCGGGCGGGAGACCCAGTACTTC
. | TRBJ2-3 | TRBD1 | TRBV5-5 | CASSLVQGEDTQYF | TGTGCCAGCAGCTTGGTTCAGGGGGAGGATACGCAGTATTTT
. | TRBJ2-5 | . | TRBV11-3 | CASSLDQETQYF | TGTGCCAGCAGCTTAGATCAAGAGACCCAGTACTTC
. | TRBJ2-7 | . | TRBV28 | CASSLPNYEQYF | TGTGCCAGCAGTTTACCGAATTACGAGCAGTACTTC
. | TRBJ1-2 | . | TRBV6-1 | CASSEVLGYTAYTF | TGTGCCAGCAGTGAAGTTTTGGGGTACACCGCCTACACCTTC
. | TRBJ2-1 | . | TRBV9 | CASSGGTGTGYNEQFF | TGTGCCAGCAGCGGGGGAACAGGTACAGGGTACAATGAGCAGTTCTTC
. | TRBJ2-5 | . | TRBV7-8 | CASSFFKGETQYF | TGTGCCAGCAGCTTTTTCAAGGGGGAGACCCAGTACTTC
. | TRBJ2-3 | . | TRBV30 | CAWRPRGPRDTQYF | TGTGCCTGGAGGCCGCGAGGGCCTCGGGATACGCAGTATTTT
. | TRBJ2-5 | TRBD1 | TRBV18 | CASSAEDRGVTQYF | TGTGCCAGCTCAGCGGAGGACAGGGGTGTGACCCAGTACTTC
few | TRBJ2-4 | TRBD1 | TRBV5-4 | CASSSGQVGIQYF | TGTGCCAGCAGCTCTGGACAGGTTGGCATTCAGTACTTC
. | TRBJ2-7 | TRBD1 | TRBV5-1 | CASSFTGTESYEQYF | TGCGCCAGCAGCTTTACCGGGACAGAATCCTACGAGCAGTACTTC
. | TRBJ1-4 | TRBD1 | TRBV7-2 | CASSGPRDRPNVNEKLFF | TGTGCCAGCAGCGGGCCTCGGGACAGGCCCAACGTAAATGAAAAACTGTTTTTT
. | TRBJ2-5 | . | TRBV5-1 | CASSLADRRRRETQYF | TGCGCCAGCAGCTTGGCCGACAGGAGACGGAGGGAGACCCAGTACTTC
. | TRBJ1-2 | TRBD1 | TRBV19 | CASRLDRGYGYTF | TGTGCCAGTAGGCTGGACAGGGGCTATGGCTACACCTTC
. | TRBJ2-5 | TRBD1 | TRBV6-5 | CASSSQGAAETQYF | TGTGCCAGCAGCTCACAGGGGGCCGCAGAGACCCAGTACTTC
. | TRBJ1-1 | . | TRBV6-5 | CASSHTSGGIPEAFF | TGTGCCAGCAGTCATACATCCGGCGGGATCCCTGAAGCTTTCTTT
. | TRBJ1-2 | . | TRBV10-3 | CAIRGSDSFDYGYTF | TGTGCCATCAGGGGATCGGACAGTTTCGACTATGGCTACACCTTC
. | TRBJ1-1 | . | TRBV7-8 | CASSLVPGDTEAFF | TGTGCCAGCAGCTTAGTACCAGGGGACACTGAAGCTTTCTTT
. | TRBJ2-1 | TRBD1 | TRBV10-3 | CAIRKTGSWEYNEQFF | TGTGCCATCAGGAAGACAGGGTCTTGGGAGTACAATGAGCAGTTCTTC
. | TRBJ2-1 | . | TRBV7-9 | CASSLDRYNEQFF | TGTGCCAGCAGCCTAGACAGATACAATGAGCAGTTCTTC
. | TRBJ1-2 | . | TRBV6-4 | CASSVTQGGPYGYTF | TGTGCCAGCAGTGTAACACAGGGAGGTCCCTATGGCTACACCTTC
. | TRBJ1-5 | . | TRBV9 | CASSADNSGQPQHF | TGTGCCAGCAGCGCCGACAATTCGGGGCAGCCCCAGCATTTT
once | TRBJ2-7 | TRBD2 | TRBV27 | CASRGRGGRHEQYF | TGTGCCAGCAGAGGACGGGGGGGTCGCCACGAGCAGTACTTC
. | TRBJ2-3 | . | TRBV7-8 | CASSAGGGDTQYF | TGTGCCAGCAGCGCGGGTGGGGGGGATACGCAGTATTTT
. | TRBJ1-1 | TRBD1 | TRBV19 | CASSIQGANTEAFF | TGTGCCAGTAGTATACAGGGGGCTAACACTGAAGCTTTCTTT
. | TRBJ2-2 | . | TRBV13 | CASSLGLRGTNTGELFF | TGTGCCAGCAGCTTAGGCCTAAGGGGGACGAACACCGGGGAGCTGTTTTTT
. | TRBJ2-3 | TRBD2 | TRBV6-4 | CARGGDADTQYF | TGTGCCAGGGGGGGGGACGCAGATACGCAGTATTTT